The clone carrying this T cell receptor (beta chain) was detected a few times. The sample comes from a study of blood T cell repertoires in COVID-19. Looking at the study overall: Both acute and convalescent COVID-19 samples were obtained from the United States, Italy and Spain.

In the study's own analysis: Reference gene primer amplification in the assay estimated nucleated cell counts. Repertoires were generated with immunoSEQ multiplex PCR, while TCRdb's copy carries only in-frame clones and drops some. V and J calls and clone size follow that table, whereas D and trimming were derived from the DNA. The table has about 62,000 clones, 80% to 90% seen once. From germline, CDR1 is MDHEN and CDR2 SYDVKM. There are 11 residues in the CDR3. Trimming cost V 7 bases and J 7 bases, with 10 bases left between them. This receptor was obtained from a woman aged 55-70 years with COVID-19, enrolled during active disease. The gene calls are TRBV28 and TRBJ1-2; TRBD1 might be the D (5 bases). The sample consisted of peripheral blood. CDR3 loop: CASTGLTGYTF. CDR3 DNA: TGTGCCAGCACAGGGTTGACTGGCTACACCTTC.